This is a list of T cell receptor beta chains from one sample in a study of T-cell reconstitution after alpha-beta-depleted transplantation in children. TCRdb processed the PCR reads anew with MiXCR; each CDR3 protein has one entry. The sample shows 780,000 or so distinct CDR3 sequences, 15% to 20% of them seen only once. The specimen was PBMCs, mostly from graft donor cells, collected 360 days after TCRalphabeta/CD19-depleted stem cell transplant. These receptors originate from a male patient younger than 18 who had a stem cell transplant for acute lymphoblastic leukemia, so the T cells may come from the graft donor. CDR3s include the opening cysteine and the closing phenylalanine or tryptophan. A D gene is named only where the DNA matches it firmly. The size of a clone is reported for some rows only, either as once, few or many, or as a class for expanded clones.

TGTGCCAGCAGCCCCATTACAGGGGGCACAGATACGCAGTATTTT CASSPITGGTDTQYF few TRBV12-3/TRBV12-4 TRBD1 TRBJ2-3
TGCGCCAGCAGCTTGGGAGGAGTTTCTAATTTGGAGCAGTACTTC CASSLGGVSNLEQYF - TRBV5-1 - TRBJ2-7
TGCAGTGCTAGTTGGACTAGCGGGATGGGCTACGAGCAGTACTTC CSASWTSGMGYEQYF many TRBV20-1 TRBD2 TRBJ2-7
TGTGCCAGCAACCCGCGGCCTAGCGCTTACAATGAGCAGTTCTTC CASNPRPSAYNEQFF few TRBV28 - TRBJ2-1
TGTGCCAGCAGCTTAGTGGGAACTAGCGGGAAAAACATTCAGTACTTC CASSLVGTSGKNIQYF - TRBV7-2 TRBD2 TRBJ2-4
TGTGCCAGCAGTCCCACCGGGACCTCCTACGAGCAGTACTTC CASSPTGTSYEQYF few TRBV6-1 - TRBJ2-7
TGTGCCAGCGGGCCTGGACCGCTAAAGGGAGAGCAGTACTTC CASGPGPLKGEQYF - TRBV9 - TRBJ2-7
TGCAGTGCTAGTTCCACCTACAATGAGCAGTTCTTC CSASSTYNEQFF few TRBV20-1 - TRBJ2-1
TGCGCCAGCATTAAGGCGGCCGGGACAGGGACAAATGAGCAGTTCTTC CASIKAAGTGTNEQFF many TRBV5-1 TRBD1 TRBJ2-1
TGTGCCAGCAGTTTAAGCGGGGATGCCTACGAGCAGTACTTC CASSLSGDAYEQYF few TRBV27 TRBD2 TRBJ2-7
TGTGCCAGCAGCTTAGCCTTTGGCACTGAAGCTTTCTTT CASSLAFGTEAFF - TRBV7-8 - TRBJ1-1
TGCAGCGTTGACAGGGCGGGACTAGCGGGCGGCACCGGGGAGCTGTTTTTT CSVDRAGLAGGTGELFF - TRBV29-1 TRBD2 TRBJ2-2
TGTGCCATCAGTGAGGGGCAGGGACTAAACCAAGAGACCCAGTACTTC CAISEGQGLNQETQYF - TRBV10-3 TRBD2 TRBJ2-5
TGTGCCTCGCTCAGCACAGGCGGCTATGGCTACACCTTC CASLSTGGYGYTF few TRBV12-3/TRBV12-4 - TRBJ1-2
TGCAGCGTTGAAGGAGCTGCCTGGGAGACCCAGTACTTC CSVEGAAWETQYF - TRBV29-1 - TRBJ2-5
TGTGCCAGCAGTTCCTACAATAGGTATTACGAGCAGTACTTC CASSSYNRYYEQYF - TRBV27 - TRBJ2-7
TGTGCCACCACCTTGGGACAGGGGGCGGAAAACATTCAGTACTTC CATTLGQGAENIQYF - TRBV15 TRBD1 TRBJ2-4
TGTGCCAGTCGCGTACCCTACAGGGGTAGATACAATGAGCAGTTCTTC CASRVPYRGRYNEQFF - TRBV2 TRBD1 TRBJ2-1
TGTGCCAGCAGCTTAAGACTAGCGGGAGAAGAGCAGTTCTTC CASSLRLAGEEQFF - TRBV7-3 TRBD2 TRBJ2-1
TGTGCCAGCAGCCTAGGACTTTTCCCTTCGTCGGATGAGCAGTTCTTC CASSLGLFPSSDEQFF - TRBV7-8 - TRBJ2-1
TGTGCCAGCAGCGTAGCTTCGAGAGAGACCCAGTACTTC CASSVASRETQYF few TRBV9 - TRBJ2-5
TGTGCCAGCAGCTTAACTAGTGGTGCGGAGACCCAGTACTTC CASSLTSGAETQYF - TRBV7-2 - TRBJ2-5
TGTGCCAGCAGTTACTCGAGGGGATTTGATAATTCACCCCTCCACTTT CASSYSRGFDNSPLHF many TRBV6-5 - TRBJ1-6
TGTGCCAGCAGTTCCCACAGGTTCTCTGGAAACACCATATATTTT CASSSHRFSGNTIYF - TRBV28 - TRBJ1-3
TGCGCCAGCAGCCCTACAGGGGGCTATAGCAATCAGCCCCAGCATTTT CASSPTGGYSNQPQHF - TRBV4-1 TRBD1 TRBJ1-5
TGCGCCAGCAGCCATAGCGGGAGGGACAATGAGCAGTTCTTC CASSHSGRDNEQFF - TRBV4-1 TRBD2 TRBJ2-1
TGCGCCAGCAGTGCTAGCAATCAGCCCCAGCATTTT CASSASNQPQHF few TRBV10-2 - TRBJ1-5
TGCGCCAGCAGCCATCCGCACTTGTCGGGGGTCTGGACGGACAACACAGATACGCAGTATTTT CASSHPHLSGVWTDNTDTQYF many TRBV4-1 - TRBJ2-3
TGCGCCAGCAGCCTAGAGCCCCGCAACCCGGGCACAGATACGCAGTATTTT CASSLEPRNPGTDTQYF few TRBV5-1 - TRBJ2-3
TGTGCCAGCAGTTTGAGGGGAAACAGGGAGACCCAGTACTTC CASSLRGNRETQYF - TRBV27 - TRBJ2-5
TGTGCCAGCAGTTTTGGACTAGCGGGACGGGGTGAGCAGTTCTTC CASSFGLAGRGEQFF few TRBV28 TRBD2 TRBJ2-1
TGTGCCAGCAGCCGTCTAGCGGGAGGCACCAGCTCCTACGAGCAGTACTTC CASSRLAGGTSSYEQYF - TRBV16 TRBD2 TRBJ2-7
TGTGCCAGCAGCGTAGGCGGGGGCGGGTGGGAGTTGGATGAGCAGTTCTTC CASSVGGGGWELDEQFF - TRBV9 - TRBJ2-1
TGTGCCAGCAGCGTTACCCCAAAGGGAGAGACCCAGTACTTC CASSVTPKGETQYF few TRBV7-9 - TRBJ2-5
TGCGCCAGCAGCGACGGGACTAGCGGGAGGGCCCCAAATGAGCAGTTCTTC CASSDGTSGRAPNEQFF - TRBV5-1 TRBD2 TRBJ2-1
TGTGCCAGCAGAAGGAGGACGGAATTTTTAAACATTCAGTACTTC CASRRRTEFLNIQYF few TRBV28 - TRBJ2-4
TGTGCCAGCAGCCATACACCCCGGGGGGCGGGCGAGCAGTACTTC CASSHTPRGAGEQYF - TRBV4-2 - TRBJ2-7
TGCGCCAGCAGATCCTTGAAAGGGGGTAGCAATCAGCCCCAGCATTTT CASRSLKGGSNQPQHF - TRBV4-1 - TRBJ1-5
TGTGCCAGCAGTTTTAGGGCAGGCCCGGTCGGGAACATTCAGTACTTC CASSFRAGPVGNIQYF - TRBV12-3/TRBV12-4 - TRBJ2-4
TGCAGTGCTGTACCTGGCAGCTCCTACGAGCAGTACTTC CSAVPGSSYEQYF few TRBV20-1 - TRBJ2-7
TGTGCCAGTAGTATCAGGGGACAGGGTATCTACAATGAGCAGTTCTTC CASSIRGQGIYNEQFF - TRBV19 TRBD1 TRBJ2-1
TGTGCCAGCTCACCATCGGGAAGCGGGAAGGGCCTAGAGCAGTTCTTC CASSPSGSGKGLEQFF - TRBV18 TRBD2 TRBJ2-1
TGCAGTGCTAGACGACGGTCTGATTCACCCCTCCACTTT CSARRRSDSPLHF few TRBV20-1 - TRBJ1-6
TGTGCCAGCAGCACACAGGGCGACTATGGCTACACCTTC CASSTQGDYGYTF - TRBV9 - TRBJ1-2
TGTGCCAGCAGCGACTCAAGGGAGGGAGGAGAAAAACTGTTTTTT CASSDSREGGEKLFF many TRBV7-9 - TRBJ1-4
TGTGCCAGCAGCCCCCTGTTCGTCCTTAGGAGGAGGGTGAGTGAGCAGTTCTTC CASSPLFVLRRRVSEQFF - TRBV11-2 - TRBJ2-1
TGTGCCACCACGGCGGCAACCGGGGAGCTGTTTTTT CATTAATGELFF few TRBV12-3/TRBV12-4 - TRBJ2-2
TGCGCCAGCAGCCTGAGCGGGAGTTGGGCAGATACGCAGTATTTT CASSLSGSWADTQYF - TRBV5-1 TRBD2 TRBJ2-3
TGTGCCAGCAGTTCCTCAGGGGTCTATGGCTACACCTTC CASSSSGVYGYTF few TRBV12-3/TRBV12-4 - TRBJ1-2
TGTGCCAGCAGCCCATACCACGGGTTTGGGGCCCAGTACTTC CASSPYHGFGAQYF few TRBV7-3 - TRBJ2-5
TGCGCCAGCAGCCCCCGCAGGACAGTGTATACGCAGTATTTT CASSPRRTVYTQYF few TRBV5-1 - TRBJ2-3
TGCAGCGCGGGACTAGCGGGAGAAATCACCGGGGAGCTGTTTTTT CSAGLAGEITGELFF few TRBV29-1 TRBD2 TRBJ2-2
TGTGCCAGCAGCTCCTTTAGCGGGAGATCGATCTACGAGCAGTACTTC CASSSFSGRSIYEQYF - TRBV7-9 TRBD2 TRBJ2-7
TGTGCCAGCAGTGTTTTCTTGGACAGGCGATACGAGCAGTACTTC CASSVFLDRRYEQYF - TRBV2 TRBD1 TRBJ2-7
TGCGCCAGCAGCTTGGCCGACAGGGGGCGAGGAGATACGCAGTATTTT CASSLADRGRGDTQYF - TRBV5-1 TRBD1 TRBJ2-3
TGCGCCAGCAAGCTCAGCGATTCCAACTATGGCTACACCTTC CASKLSDSNYGYTF many TRBV4-1 - TRBJ1-2
TGTGCCAGCAGCTTGTTCTCCTGGCAGGGAAATTCACCCCTCCACTTT CASSLFSWQGNSPLHF - TRBV5-5 - TRBJ1-6
TGCGCCGGCAGCTTGGACGGGATGGGGGGCAGTATGGATGAGCAGTTCTTC CAGSLDGMGGSMDEQFF - TRBV5-1 - TRBJ2-1
TGTGCCACCAGCAGAGATGGACGAGGCACGTCTTCCTACGAGCAGTACTTC CATSRDGRGTSSYEQYF few TRBV15 - TRBJ2-7